This TCR beta chain appears in the sequencing data of a study of T cells in localized non-small cell lung cancer. Study-level points and caveats: Heterogeneity remains possible because sequencing was limited to only one tumor region. Adjacent lung had a median about 55 of the 100 largest tumor clones. Greater blood T cell density accompanied longer overall survival.

The CDR3 covers 9 residues. The germline gives CDR1 SQVTM, CDR2 ANQGSEA. In the case of this clone: No antigen is known for it.

Sequenced by immunoSEQ multiplex PCR; TCRdb stores in-frame clones only, minus some. The sample includes over 70,000 clones, approximately 90% of them seen just once. This sequence was found in a woman aged 35-75 years with stage II squamous cell lung carcinoma. V usage is TRBV29-1 and J usage is TRBJ2-5; no clear D. The input for sequencing was PBMCs, taken before any cancer treatment. The chain's CDR3 is CTLEETQYF. In DNA form, the CDR3 reads TGCACCCTTGAAGAGACCCAGTACTTC.